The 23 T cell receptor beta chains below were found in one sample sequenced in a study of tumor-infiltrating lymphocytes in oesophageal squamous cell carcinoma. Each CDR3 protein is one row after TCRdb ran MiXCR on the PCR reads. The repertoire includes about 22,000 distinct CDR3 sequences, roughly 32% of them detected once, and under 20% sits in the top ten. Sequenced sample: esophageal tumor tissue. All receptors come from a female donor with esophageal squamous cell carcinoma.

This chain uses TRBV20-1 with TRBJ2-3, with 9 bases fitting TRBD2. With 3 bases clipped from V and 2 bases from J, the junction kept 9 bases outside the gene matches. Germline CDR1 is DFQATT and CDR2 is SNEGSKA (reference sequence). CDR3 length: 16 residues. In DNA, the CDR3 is TGCAGTGCTAGCACTCCACGACTAGCGGACACAGATACGCAGTATTTT. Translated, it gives CSASTPRLADTDTQYF.

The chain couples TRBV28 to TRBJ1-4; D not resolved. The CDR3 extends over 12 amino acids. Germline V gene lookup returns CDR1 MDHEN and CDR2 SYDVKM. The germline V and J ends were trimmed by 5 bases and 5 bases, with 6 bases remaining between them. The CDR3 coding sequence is TGTGCCAGCAGTCCCTTCAATGAAAAACTGTTTTTT. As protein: CASSPFNEKLFF.

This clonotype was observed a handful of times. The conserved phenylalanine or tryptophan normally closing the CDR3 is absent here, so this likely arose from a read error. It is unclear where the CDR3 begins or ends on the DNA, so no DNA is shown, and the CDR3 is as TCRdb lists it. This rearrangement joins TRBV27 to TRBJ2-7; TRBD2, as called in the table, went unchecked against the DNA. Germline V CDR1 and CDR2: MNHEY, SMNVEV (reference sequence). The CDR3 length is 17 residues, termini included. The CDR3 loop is CASSLVGTGRGGYTFGS.

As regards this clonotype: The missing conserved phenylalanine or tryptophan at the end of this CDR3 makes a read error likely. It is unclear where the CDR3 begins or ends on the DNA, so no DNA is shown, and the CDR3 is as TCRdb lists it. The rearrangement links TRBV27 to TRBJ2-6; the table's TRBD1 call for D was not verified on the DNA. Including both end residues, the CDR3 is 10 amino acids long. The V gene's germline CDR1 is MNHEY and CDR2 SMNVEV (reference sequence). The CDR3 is CASSLEVSGQ.

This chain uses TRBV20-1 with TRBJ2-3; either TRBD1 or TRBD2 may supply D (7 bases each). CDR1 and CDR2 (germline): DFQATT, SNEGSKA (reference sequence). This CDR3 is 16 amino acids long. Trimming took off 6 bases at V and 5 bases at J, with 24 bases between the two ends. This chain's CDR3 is CSATDGTVTSEDTQYF. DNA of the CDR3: TGCAGTGCAACAGACGGGACAGTTACTAGCGAAGATACGCAGTATTTT.

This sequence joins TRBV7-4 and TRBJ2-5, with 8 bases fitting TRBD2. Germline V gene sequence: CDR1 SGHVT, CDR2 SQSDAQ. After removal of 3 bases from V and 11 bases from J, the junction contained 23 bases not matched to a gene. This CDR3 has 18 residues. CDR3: CASSLGRTSRSSYNEQYF. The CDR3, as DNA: TGTGCCAGCAGCTTGGGTCGGACTAGCAGAAGCTCCTACAATGAGCAGTACTTC.

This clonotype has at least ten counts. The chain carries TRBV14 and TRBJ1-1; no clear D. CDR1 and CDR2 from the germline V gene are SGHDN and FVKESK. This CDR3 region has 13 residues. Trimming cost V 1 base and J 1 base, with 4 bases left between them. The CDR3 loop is CASSQAWNTEAFF. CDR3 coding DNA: TGTGCCAGCAGCCAAGCCTGGAACACTGAAGCTTTCTTT.

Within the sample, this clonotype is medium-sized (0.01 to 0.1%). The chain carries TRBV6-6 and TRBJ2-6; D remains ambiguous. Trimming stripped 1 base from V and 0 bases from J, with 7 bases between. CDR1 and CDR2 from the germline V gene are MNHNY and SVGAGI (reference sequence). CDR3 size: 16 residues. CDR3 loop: CASSYLRVSGANVLTF. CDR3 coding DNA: TGTGCCAGCAGTTACTTAAGGGTCTCTGGGGCCAACGTCCTGACTTTC.

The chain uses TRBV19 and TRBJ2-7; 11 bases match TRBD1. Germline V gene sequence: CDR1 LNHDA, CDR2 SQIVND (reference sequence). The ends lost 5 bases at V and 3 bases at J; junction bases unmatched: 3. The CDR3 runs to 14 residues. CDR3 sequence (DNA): TGTGCCAGTAGTGGACAGGGGGCGGACTACGAGCAGTACTTC. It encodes CASSGQGADYEQYF.

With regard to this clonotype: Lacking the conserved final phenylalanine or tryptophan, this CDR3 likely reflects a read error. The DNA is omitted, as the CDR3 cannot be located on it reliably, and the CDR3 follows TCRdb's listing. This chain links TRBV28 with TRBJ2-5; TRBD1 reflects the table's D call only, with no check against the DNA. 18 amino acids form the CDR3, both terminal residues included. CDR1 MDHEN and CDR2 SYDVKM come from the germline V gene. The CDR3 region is CASSLLGQRLDYGYTFGS.

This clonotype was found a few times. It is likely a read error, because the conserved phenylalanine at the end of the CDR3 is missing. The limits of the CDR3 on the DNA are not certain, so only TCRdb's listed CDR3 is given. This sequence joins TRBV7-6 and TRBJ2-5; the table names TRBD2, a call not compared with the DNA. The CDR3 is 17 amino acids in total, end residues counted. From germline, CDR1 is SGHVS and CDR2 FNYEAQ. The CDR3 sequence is CASSLEGRVESPLHFGN.

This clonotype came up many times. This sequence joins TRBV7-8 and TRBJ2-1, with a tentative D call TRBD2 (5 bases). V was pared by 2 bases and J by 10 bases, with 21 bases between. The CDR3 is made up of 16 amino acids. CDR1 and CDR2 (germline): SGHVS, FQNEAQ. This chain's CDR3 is CASSLFASPVSYEQFF. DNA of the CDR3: TGTGCCAGCAGCTTATTCGCTAGCCCCGTCTCCTACGAGCAGTTCTTC.

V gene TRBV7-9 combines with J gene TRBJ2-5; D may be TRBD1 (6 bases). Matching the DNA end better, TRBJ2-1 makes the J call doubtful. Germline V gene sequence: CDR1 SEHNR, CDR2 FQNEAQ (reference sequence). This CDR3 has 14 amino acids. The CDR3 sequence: CASSLATGFDEQFF. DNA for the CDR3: TGTGCCAGCAGCTTAGCTACAGGGTTCGATGAGCAGTTCTTC.

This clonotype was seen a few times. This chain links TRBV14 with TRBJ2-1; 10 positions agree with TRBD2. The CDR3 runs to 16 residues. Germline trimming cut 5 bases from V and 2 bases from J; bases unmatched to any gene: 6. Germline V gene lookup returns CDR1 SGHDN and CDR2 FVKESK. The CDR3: CASSTFLAGAYNEQFF. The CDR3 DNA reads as TGTGCCAGCAGCACCTTTCTAGCGGGAGCCTACAATGAGCAGTTCTTC.

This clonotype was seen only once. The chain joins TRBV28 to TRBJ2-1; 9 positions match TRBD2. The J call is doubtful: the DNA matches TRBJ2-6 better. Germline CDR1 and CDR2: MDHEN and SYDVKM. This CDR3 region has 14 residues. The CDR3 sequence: CASSDSGSNSVLTF. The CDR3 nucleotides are TGTGCCAGCAGCGATAGCGGGAGCAACTCCGTCCTGACTTTC.

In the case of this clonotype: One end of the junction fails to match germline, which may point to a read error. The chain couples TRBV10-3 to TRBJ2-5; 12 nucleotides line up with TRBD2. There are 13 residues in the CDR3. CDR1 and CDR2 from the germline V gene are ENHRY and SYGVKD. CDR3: CAIGTSGPREQLF. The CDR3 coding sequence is TGTGCCATCGGGACTAGCGGGCCCCGGGAGCAGTTATTC.

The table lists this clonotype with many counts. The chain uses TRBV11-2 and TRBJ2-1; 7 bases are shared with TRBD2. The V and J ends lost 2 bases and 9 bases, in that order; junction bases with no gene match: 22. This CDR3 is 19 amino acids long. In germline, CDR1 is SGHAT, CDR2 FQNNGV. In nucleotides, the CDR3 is TGTGCCAGCAGCTTAAGAGAGGTTCTAAGGGGCGGGAGTGAGGGTGAGCAGTTCTTC. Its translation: CASSLREVLRGGSEGEQFF. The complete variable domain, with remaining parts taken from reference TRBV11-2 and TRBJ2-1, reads EAGVAQSPRYKIIEKRQSVAFWCNPISGHATLYWYQQILGQGPKLLIQFQNNGVVDDSQLPKDRFSAERLKGVDSTLKIQPAKLEDSAVYLCASSLREVLRGGSEGEQFFGPGTRLTVL.

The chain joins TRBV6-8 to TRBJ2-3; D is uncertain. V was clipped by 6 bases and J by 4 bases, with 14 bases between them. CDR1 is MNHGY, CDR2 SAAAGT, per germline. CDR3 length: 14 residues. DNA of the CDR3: TGTGCCAGCAGACCCGCCGGCGCGGCAGATACGCAGTATTTT. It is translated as CASRPAGAADTQYF.

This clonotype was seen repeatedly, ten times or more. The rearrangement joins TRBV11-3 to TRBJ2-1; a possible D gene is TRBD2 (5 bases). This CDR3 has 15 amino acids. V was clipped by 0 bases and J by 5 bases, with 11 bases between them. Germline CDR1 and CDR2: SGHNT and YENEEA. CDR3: CASSLDSGINNEQFF. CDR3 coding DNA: TGTGCCAGCAGCTTAGACAGCGGCATAAACAATGAGCAGTTCTTC. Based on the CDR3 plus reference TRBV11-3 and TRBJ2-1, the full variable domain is EAGVVQSPRYKIIEKKQPVAFWCNPISGHNTLYWYLQNLGQGPELLIRYENEEAVDDSQLPKDRFSAERLKGVDSTLKIQPAELGDSAVYLCASSLDSGINNEQFFGPGTRLTVL.

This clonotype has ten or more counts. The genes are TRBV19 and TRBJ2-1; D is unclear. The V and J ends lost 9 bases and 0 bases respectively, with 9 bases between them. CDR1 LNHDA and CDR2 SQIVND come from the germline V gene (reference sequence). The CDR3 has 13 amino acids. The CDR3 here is CASEAHSYNEQFF. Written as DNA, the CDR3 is TGTGCCAGCGAGGCGCACTCCTACAATGAGCAGTTCTTC.

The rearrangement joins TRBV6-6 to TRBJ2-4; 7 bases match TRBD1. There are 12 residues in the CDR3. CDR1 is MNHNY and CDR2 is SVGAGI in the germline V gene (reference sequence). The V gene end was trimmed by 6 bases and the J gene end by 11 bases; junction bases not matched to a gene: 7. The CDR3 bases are TGTGCCAGCAGCCCGACAGGGCAGGTTCAGTACTTC. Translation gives CASSPTGQVQYF.

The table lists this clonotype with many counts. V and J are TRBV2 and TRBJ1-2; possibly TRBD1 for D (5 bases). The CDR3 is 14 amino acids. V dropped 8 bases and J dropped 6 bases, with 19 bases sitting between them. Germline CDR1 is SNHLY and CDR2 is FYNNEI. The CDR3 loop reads CASCWGRGANGYTF. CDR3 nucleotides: TGTGCCAGCTGCTGGGGGAGGGGAGCCAATGGCTACACCTTC.

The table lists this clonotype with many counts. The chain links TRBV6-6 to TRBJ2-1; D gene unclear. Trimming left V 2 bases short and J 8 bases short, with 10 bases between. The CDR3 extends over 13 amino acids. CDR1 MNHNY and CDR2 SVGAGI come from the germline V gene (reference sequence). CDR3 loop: CASSYRHPDEQFF. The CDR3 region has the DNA TGTGCCAGCAGTTACAGGCACCCCGATGAGCAGTTCTTC.